The entry that follows covers one TCR beta chain sequence. Its antigen is not known. The CDR3 is 15 amino acids. J was trimmed by 7 bases and V by 5 bases; bases with no gene match: 9. Germline CDR1 is MRHNA and CDR2 is SNTAGT. The entry originates in a study of chemoradiotherapy in HPV16-positive cancers. In the study overall: Candidate HPV-specific clones and shared TCR motifs came from a couple of HPV16-positive patients.

Findings and limits, study-wide: During treatment, candidate HPV-specific clones and E7-related motifs expanded in tumor. In HPV16-positive patients, HPV-responsive T-cell expansion tracked better recurrence-free survival. The functional HPV-specific definition rests on just a couple of HPV16-positive patients.

Sequencing was performed with immunoSEQ multiplex PCR; in TCRdb, only in-frame clones are kept and a portion is missing. Among approximately 8,400 clones listed, around 84% were seen once. This clonotype was obtained from a human donor with HPV-associated anogenital cancer. Sampling was performed from a patient who underwent chemoradiotherapy. The chain joins TRBV6-4 to TRBJ2-1; TRBD2 matches at 9 bases. CDR3 region: CASSNEVAGVNEQFF. CDR3 bases: TGTGCCAGCAGTAACGAGGTAGCGGGAGTGAATGAGCAGTTCTTC.